This TCR beta chain stems from a study of CD8 T cells in ankylosing spondylitis. Overall study results and limits: Clones linked to disease, bearing a CD8+ phenotype, were relatively rare in peripheral blood. Past studies reported some motif variants in reactive arthritis synovial fluid and blood. Among TCR beta sequences, a motif of roughly 8 highly homologous variants appeared characteristic of ankylosing spondylitis blood. Reportedly, matched ankylosing spondylitis synovial fluid was significantly enriched for disease-linked clones.

Concerning this clonotype: Antigen: not known.

TCR beta libraries were made by quantitative 5'-RACE with molecular barcodes. MiXCR, run by TCRdb on the 5' RACE reads, gives a single entry per CDR3 protein. The sample contains around 770,000 distinct CDR3 sequences, approximately 10% of which appear only once. The length of the CDR3 is 14 residues. Germline CDR1 reads DFQATT; CDR2 reads SNEGSKA (reference sequence). The V end lost 7 bases, the J end lost 4 bases, and 19 bases lay between the germline ends. The sample was blood, either unsorted or a sorted T cell fraction (not recorded which). The sequence was collected from a male donor with ankylosing spondylitis. The chain has TRBV20-1 and TRBJ1-1; possibly TRBD1 for D (6 bases). CDR3 region: CSGGRDRTSTEAFF. In nucleotides, the CDR3 is TGCAGTGGGGGGCGCGACAGGACTTCCACTGAAGCTTTCTTT.